This T cell receptor (beta chain) was documented in a study of T cell responses to AZD1222 COVID-19 vaccine. Assay: immunoSEQ multiplex PCR; the TCRdb copy retains only in-frame clones and omits some. Altogether roughly 120,000 clones are present, roughly 90% being singletons, with the ten largest covering roughly 3%. This sequence originates from an adult in good health. The sample here was peripheral blood, taken on day 0 of AZD1222 vaccination.

The CDR3 here is CASSADRGWDEQFF. Written as DNA, the CDR3 is TGTGCCAGCAGTGCGGACAGGGGTTGGGATGAGCAGTTCTTC. The chain joins TRBV6-6 to TRBJ2-1; 9 bases fit TRBD1. Germline V gene lookup returns CDR1 MNHNY and CDR2 SVGAGI (reference sequence). V shed 5 bases, J shed 8 bases, and the junction held 7 bases outside the gene matches. This CDR3 spans 14 amino acids.